This T cell receptor beta chain is from a study of T cell changes during pregnancy in multiple sclerosis. The V end was cut by 6 bases, the J end by 0 bases, with 11 bases between. The CDR3 totals 14 residues. Germline values: CDR1 MNHNY, CDR2 SVGAGI (reference sequence). Clones were read by immunoSEQ multiplex PCR, and TCRdb kept only the in-frame ones, dropping some. The sample comprises approximately 20,000 clones, approximately 89% of which are singletons, and roughly 5.1% rests with the top ten. Specimen: CD8+ T cells from peripheral blood mononuclear cells, collected after pregnancy. This rearrangement joins TRBV6-6 to TRBJ1-1; no reliable D call. The TCR comes from a female donor in good health, enrolled as a control in a pregnancy study. CDR3 protein: CASSPLALNTEAFF. In DNA form, the CDR3 reads TGTGCCAGCAGCCCCCTGGCTCTGAACACTGAAGCTTTCTTT.